The rows below give T cell receptor beta chains drawn from one sample of a study of blood T cells in healthy people across ages. MiXCR, run by TCRdb on the 5' RACE reads, gives a single entry per CDR3 protein. The table has 790,000 or so distinct CDR3 sequences, 56% seen once. The specimen sequenced was blood. The receptors shown here come from a man aged 40-49 years in good health. CDR3s include the opening cysteine and the closing phenylalanine or tryptophan. The D gene is left open where the match is weak. Clone size is shown for a subset of rows, as once, few, many or a class of expanded clone.

abundance	v_gene	j_gene	d_gene	CDR3aa	CDR3nt
.	TRBV7-6	TRBJ1-3	.	CASSLDTFSGNTIYF	TGTGCCAGCAGCTTAGACACGTTCTCTGGAAACACCATATATTTT
.	TRBV7-6	TRBJ1-2	.	CTSSLDGRGNYGYTF	TGTACCAGCAGCTTAGACGGGCGGGGGAACTATGGCTACACCTTC
.	TRBV21-1	TRBJ1-2	.	CASSHRVYYGYTF	TGTGCCAGCAGCCACAGGGTTTACTATGGCTACACCTTC
few	TRBV11-3	TRBJ2-1	TRBD2	CASSLSGSNEQFF	TGTGCCAGCAGCTTAAGCGGGAGCAATGAGCAGTTCTTC
.	TRBV7-2	TRBJ2-5	.	CASSSHGGGRQETQYF	TGTGCCAGCAGCTCCCATGGGGGGGGCAGACAAGAGACCCAGTACTTC
many	TRBV29-1	TRBJ2-4	.	CSVEEARALAKNIQYF	TGCAGCGTTGAGGAGGCGCGGGCGTTAGCCAAAAACATTCAGTACTTC
few	TRBV10-3	TRBJ2-7	.	CAISKAGGAEQYF	TGTGCCATCAGCAAGGCAGGAGGGGCCGAGCAGTACTTC
.	TRBV7-9	TRBJ1-2	.	CASSPRGWEGYGYTF	TGTGCCAGCAGCCCGCGAGGATGGGAGGGGTATGGCTACACCTTC
once	TRBV28	TRBJ1-6	TRBD1	CASSRETGTNNSPLHF	TGTGCCAGCAGCCGCGAGACAGGGACCAATAATTCACCCCTCCACTTT
few	TRBV4-1	TRBJ2-7	.	CATKGPASYEQYF	TGCGCCACAAAGGGACCTGCATCCTACGAGCAGTACTTC
.	TRBV6-5	TRBJ1-2	.	CASSSPGHTEHGYTF	TGTGCCAGCAGTTCCCCCGGACACACAGAACATGGCTACACCTTC
.	TRBV14	TRBJ2-7	TRBD2	CASSQAFGRGTYEQYF	TGTGCCAGCAGCCAAGCATTTGGGCGGGGGACCTACGAGCAGTACTTC
few	TRBV6-2/TRBV6-3	TRBJ2-7	TRBD2	CASSDPGTTYEQYF	TGTGCCAGCAGTGACCCCGGGACTACTTACGAGCAGTACTTC
.	TRBV5-6	TRBJ2-7	TRBD2	CASSFGLISGEPYEQYF	TGTGCCAGCAGCTTCGGACTGATAAGCGGGGAGCCCTACGAGCAGTACTTC
.	TRBV28	TRBJ2-7	.	CASSVASGGWEQYF	TGTGCCAGCAGTGTTGCCTCAGGGGGGTGGGAGCAGTACTTC
.	TRBV21-1	TRBJ2-1	.	CASTLKGGTSGVDSSYNEQFF	TGTGCCAGCACCCTCAAAGGGGGGACTAGCGGAGTCGATAGCTCCTACAATGAGCAGTTCTTC
.	TRBV28	TRBJ2-7	TRBD1	CASSLEGTGFYEQYF	TGTGCCAGCAGTTTAGAGGGGACAGGTTTTTACGAGCAGTACTTC
.	TRBV28	TRBJ2-5	.	CASSFLLRQQETQYF	TGTGCCAGCAGTTTCTTACTGCGCCAGCAAGAGACCCAGTACTTC
few	TRBV9	TRBJ1-2	.	CASSKAGSNYGYTF	TGTGCCAGCAGCAAAGCGGGCAGTAACTATGGCTACACCTTC
.	TRBV5-6	TRBJ2-5	TRBD1	CASSFTGTAYQETQYF	TGTGCCAGCAGCTTTACCGGGACAGCGTACCAAGAGACCCAGTACTTC
.	TRBV20-1	TRBJ1-2	TRBD1	CSAREAGQGTGGYTF	TGCAGTGCTAGAGAGGCGGGACAGGGGACGGGGGGCTACACCTTC
few	TRBV7-9	TRBJ1-5	.	CASSLMGDQPQHF	TGTGCCAGCAGCTTAATGGGGGATCAGCCCCAGCATTTT
.	TRBV2	TRBJ1-5	TRBD1	CASSVGAGQGLQPQHF	TGTGCCAGCAGTGTGGGAGCGGGACAGGGCCTCCAGCCCCAGCATTTT
once	TRBV3-1	TRBJ2-1	.	CASSQPQGNEQFF	TGTGCCAGCAGCCAACCACAGGGAAATGAGCAGTTCTTC
.	TRBV20-1	TRBJ2-1	TRBD2	CSARPTSASSYNEQFF	TGCAGTGCTCGACCCACTAGCGCAAGCTCCTACAATGAGCAGTTCTTC
.	TRBV2	TRBJ2-5	.	CASGGSMSRETQYF	TGTGCCAGCGGTGGCTCTATGTCTCGGGAGACCCAGTACTTC
.	TRBV28	TRBJ2-7	TRBD2	CASSARLATTVSYNEQYF	TGTGCCAGCAGTGCGAGACTAGCGACGACGGTCTCCTACAATGAGCAGTACTTC
.	TRBV20-1	TRBJ2-3	TRBD2	CSAPSPSGGDTQYF	TGCAGTGCGCCCTCCCCCAGCGGGGGAGATACGCAGTATTTT
.	TRBV27	TRBJ2-5	.	CASSLHGTQYF	TGTGCCAGCAGTTTACACGGGACCCAGTACTTC
.	TRBV7-9	TRBJ2-1	.	CASSFWDTPAGSYNEQFF	TGTGCCAGCAGCTTTTGGGATACCCCAGCCGGCTCCTACAATGAGCAGTTCTTC
few	TRBV9	TRBJ2-3	TRBD2	CASSAFSGGTDTQYF	TGTGCCAGCAGCGCCTTTAGCGGGGGTACAGATACGCAGTATTTT
.	TRBV4-1	TRBJ1-5	TRBD1	CASSQEQTGGYQPQHF	TGCGCCAGCAGCCAAGAGCAAACAGGGGGCTATCAGCCCCAGCATTTT
.	TRBV5-1	TRBJ2-1	TRBD2	CASSSGLAGGPDPLEQFF	TGCGCCAGCAGCTCCGGACTAGCGGGGGGCCCGGACCCCCTTGAGCAGTTCTTC
.	TRBV13	TRBJ2-7	.	CASSPISSYEQYF	TGTGCCAGCAGTCCTATCAGCTCCTACGAGCAGTACTTC
.	TRBV29-1	TRBJ2-3	.	CSARYGNTDTQYF	TGCAGCGCCCGGTATGGCAACACAGATACGCAGTATTTT
once	TRBV4-1	TRBJ2-3	TRBD2	CASRVGGADTQYF	TGCGCCAGCAGGGTGGGGGGGGCAGATACGCAGTATTTT
few	TRBV20-1	TRBJ2-5	.	CSASPAEETQYF	TGCAGTGCTAGCCCGGCGGAAGAGACCCAGTACTTC
few	TRBV15	TRBJ1-4	.	CATTRGSSFGNEKLFF	TGTGCCACCACCCGGGGCAGTAGTTTCGGTAATGAAAAACTGTTTTTT
.	TRBV15	TRBJ2-3	TRBD1	CATSRDLSGGFSTDTQYF	TGTGCCACCAGCAGAGATCTGTCAGGGGGCTTCAGCACAGATACGCAGTATTTT
.	TRBV20-1	TRBJ2-4	.	CCASRGDKNIQYF	TGCTGTGCTAGCCGGGGAGACAAAAACATTCAGTACTTC
few	TRBV12-3/TRBV12-4	TRBJ2-7	.	CASSLGPGAYEQYF	TGTGCCAGCAGTTTAGGTCCGGGGGCTTACGAGCAGTACTTC
few	TRBV20-1	TRBJ2-3	TRBD2	CSASTSGGADTQYF	TGCAGTGCTTCGACTAGCGGGGGGGCAGATACGCAGTATTTT
.	TRBV20-1	TRBJ1-5	.	CSARSDNNQPQHF	TGCAGTGCTAGAAGTGACAACAATCAGCCCCAGCATTTT
.	TRBV7-3	TRBJ2-1	TRBD1	CASSLSGTGLHNEQFF	TGTGCCAGCAGCTTGTCCGGGACAGGGCTTCATAATGAGCAGTTCTTC
.	TRBV7-9	TRBJ2-5	.	CAISAFLGETQYF	TGTGCCATTTCGGCCTTTTTAGGAGAGACCCAGTACTTC
.	TRBV28	TRBJ1-6	.	CASSVPLTGTLYSPLHF	TGTGCCAGCAGTGTTCCCCTGACAGGTACCCTATATTCACCCCTCCACTTT
few	TRBV20-1	TRBJ2-3	.	CSASRGMWGDTQYF	TGCAGTGCTAGCCGGGGGATGTGGGGTGATACGCAGTATTTT
.	TRBV6-1	TRBJ2-1	TRBD2	CASPSDQIRLAGERNNEQFF	TGTGCCAGCCCCTCTGACCAAATAAGACTAGCGGGGGAACGGAACAATGAGCAGTTCTTC
.	TRBV5-4	TRBJ2-5	.	CAPLGGYSTETQYF	TGTGCCCCCTTGGGAGGCTATTCCACGGAGACCCAGTACTTC
few	TRBV4-3	TRBJ2-1	TRBD2	CASSQDTGGPSEQFF	TGCGCCAGCAGCCAAGATACGGGAGGGCCGAGTGAGCAGTTCTTC
.	TRBV6-5	TRBJ2-6	.	CASQGRRANVLTF	TGTGCCAGCCAGGGACGTCGGGCCAACGTCCTGACTTTC
few	TRBV4-2	TRBJ2-6	.	CASSQEIASRANVLTF	TGTGCCAGCAGCCAAGAGATTGCCAGTCGGGCCAACGTCCTGACTTTC
.	TRBV20-1	TRBJ1-1	.	CSADDTVFGEAFF	TGCAGTGCTGATGACACCGTTTTTGGTGAAGCTTTCTTT
.	TRBV9	TRBJ2-4	.	CASSGLLAGLAKNIQYF	TGTGCCAGCAGCGGACTCCTCGCGGGGCTAGCCAAAAACATTCAGTACTTC
few	TRBV7-3	TRBJ1-4	.	CASSLRGGGKLFF	TGTGCCAGCAGCTTAAGAGGGGGGGGAAAACTGTTTTTT
.	TRBV5-6	TRBJ2-7	.	CASSSEPGFYEQYF	TGTGCCAGCAGCAGCGAGCCGGGATTCTACGAGCAGTACTTC
.	TRBV10-3	TRBJ2-2	.	CAIYSNTGELFF	TGTGCCATCTACTCGAACACCGGGGAGCTGTTTTTT